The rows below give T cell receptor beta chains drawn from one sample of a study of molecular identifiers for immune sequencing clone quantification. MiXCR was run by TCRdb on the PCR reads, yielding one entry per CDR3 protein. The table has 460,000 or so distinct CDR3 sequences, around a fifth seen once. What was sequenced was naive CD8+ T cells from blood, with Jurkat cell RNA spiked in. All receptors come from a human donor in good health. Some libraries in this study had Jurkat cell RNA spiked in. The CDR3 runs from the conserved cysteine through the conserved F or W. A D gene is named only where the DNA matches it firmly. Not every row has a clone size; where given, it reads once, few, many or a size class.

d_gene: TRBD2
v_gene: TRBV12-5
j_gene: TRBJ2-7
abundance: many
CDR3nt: TGTGCTAGTGGTTTGGTGAGCGGGGCCTACGAGCAGTACTTC
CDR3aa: CASGLVSGAYEQYF

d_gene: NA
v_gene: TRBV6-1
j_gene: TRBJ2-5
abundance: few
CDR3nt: TGTGCCAGCAGTGAGGGACCCTGGGGGACGGAGACCCAGTACTTC
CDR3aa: CASSEGPWGTETQYF

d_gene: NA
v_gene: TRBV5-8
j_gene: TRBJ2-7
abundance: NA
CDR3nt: TGTGCCAGCAGCTTGGAAGGGACCCTCGAGCAGTACTTC
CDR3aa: CASSLEGTLEQYF

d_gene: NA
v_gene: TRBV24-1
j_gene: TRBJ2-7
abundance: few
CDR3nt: TGTGCCACCAGTGATAGTAACTACGAGCAGTACTTC
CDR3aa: CATSDSNYEQYF

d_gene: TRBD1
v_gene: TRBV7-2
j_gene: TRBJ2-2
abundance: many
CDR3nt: TGTGCCAGCAGCTTTATCGCACAGGGGGCGATCGGGGAGCTGTTTTTT
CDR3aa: CASSFIAQGAIGELFF

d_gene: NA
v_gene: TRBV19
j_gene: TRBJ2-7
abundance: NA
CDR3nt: TGTGCCAGTAGTATATTAGGTAGTGGCGAGCAGTACTTC
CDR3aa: CASSILGSGEQYF

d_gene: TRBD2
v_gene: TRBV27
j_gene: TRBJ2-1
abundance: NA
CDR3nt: TGTGCCAGCAGTTTAGGGCTAGCGGGTAACAATGAGCAGTTCTTC
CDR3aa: CASSLGLAGNNEQFF

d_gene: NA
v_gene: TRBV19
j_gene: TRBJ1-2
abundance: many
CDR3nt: TGTGCCAGTAGTATAGCAGACAGAAACTATGGCTACACCTTC
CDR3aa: CASSIADRNYGYTF

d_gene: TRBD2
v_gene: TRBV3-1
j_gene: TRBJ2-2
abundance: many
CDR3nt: TGTGCCAGCAGCCAAGGGGCTAGCGGGGACCTGACCGGGGAGCTGTTTTTT
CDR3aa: CASSQGASGDLTGELFF

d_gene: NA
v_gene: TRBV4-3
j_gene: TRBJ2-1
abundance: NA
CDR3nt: TGCGCCAGCAGCCAAGTAGGTCCCCCTTACAATGAGCAGTTCTTC
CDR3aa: CASSQVGPPYNEQFF

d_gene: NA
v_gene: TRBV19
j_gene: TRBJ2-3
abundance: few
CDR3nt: TGTGCCAGTAGTATTTTTGGGGTTGAAGATACGCAGTATTTT
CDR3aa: CASSIFGVEDTQYF

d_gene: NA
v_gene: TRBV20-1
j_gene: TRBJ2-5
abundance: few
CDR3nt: TGCAGTGCCAGACCTCGGACTACTGTGGCTGAGGGGTACCAAGAGACCCAGTACTTC
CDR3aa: CSARPRTTVAEGYQETQYF

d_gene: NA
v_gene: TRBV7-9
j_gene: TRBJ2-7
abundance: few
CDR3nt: TGTGCCAGCAGCCCGGGACACAATGACTACGAGCAGTACTTC
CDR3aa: CASSPGHNDYEQYF

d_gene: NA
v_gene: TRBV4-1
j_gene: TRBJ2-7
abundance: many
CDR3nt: TGCGCCAGCAGCCTTAGGACGGAGAGCTCCTACGAGCAGTACTTC
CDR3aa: CASSLRTESSYEQYF

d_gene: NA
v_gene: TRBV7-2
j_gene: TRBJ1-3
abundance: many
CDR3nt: TGTGCCAGCAGCCCCGGGACACCCGGAAACACCATATATTTT
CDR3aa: CASSPGTPGNTIYF

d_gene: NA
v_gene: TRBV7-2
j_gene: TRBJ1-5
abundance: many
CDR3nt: TGTGCCAGCAGCTTGGACAGTCGCTATAGCAATCAGCCCCAGCATTTT
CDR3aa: CASSLDSRYSNQPQHF

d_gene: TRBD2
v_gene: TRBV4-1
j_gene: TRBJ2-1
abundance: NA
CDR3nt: TGCGCCAGCAGCCAAATACTAGCGGGAACCAACAATGAGCAGTTCTTC
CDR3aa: CASSQILAGTNNEQFF

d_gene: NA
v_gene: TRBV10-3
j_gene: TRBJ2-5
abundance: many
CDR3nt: TGTGCCATCAGACCGGGACCCCAAGAGACCCAGTACTTC
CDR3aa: CAIRPGPQETQYF

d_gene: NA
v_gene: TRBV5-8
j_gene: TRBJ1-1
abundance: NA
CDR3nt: TGTGCCAGCCACGACAGGTTGAACACTGAAGCTTTCTTT
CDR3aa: CASHDRLNTEAFF

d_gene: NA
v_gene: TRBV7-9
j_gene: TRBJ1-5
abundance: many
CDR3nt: TGTGCCAGCAGCTCCGTGGGGGCAGGACAGCCCCAGCATTTT
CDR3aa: CASSSVGAGQPQHF

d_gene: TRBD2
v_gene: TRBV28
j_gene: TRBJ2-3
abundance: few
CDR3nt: TGTGCCAGCAGTTTATTTCGGACTAGCGGGAGCCGAAGCACAGATACGCAGTATTTT
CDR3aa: CASSLFRTSGSRSTDTQYF

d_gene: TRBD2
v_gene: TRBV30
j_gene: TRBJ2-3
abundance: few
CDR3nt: TGTGCCTGGAGTGTTGGGGCGGGGGGGCCAGCAGATACGCAGTATTTT
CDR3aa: CAWSVGAGGPADTQYF

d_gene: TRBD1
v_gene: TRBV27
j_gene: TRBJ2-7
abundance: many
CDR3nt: TGTGCCAGCAGTCGAACGGGACAGGGAGTCTACGAGCAGTACTTC
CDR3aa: CASSRTGQGVYEQYF

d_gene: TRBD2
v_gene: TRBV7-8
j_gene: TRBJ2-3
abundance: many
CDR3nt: TGTGCCAGCAGCCCGATATCTGGACTAGCGGGGAGCACAGATACGCAGTATTTT
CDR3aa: CASSPISGLAGSTDTQYF

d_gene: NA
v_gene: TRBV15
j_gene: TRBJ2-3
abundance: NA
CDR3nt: TGTGCCACCAGCAAGGATTTAGGGTGGGGGAACACAGATACGCAGTATTTT
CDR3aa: CATSKDLGWGNTDTQYF

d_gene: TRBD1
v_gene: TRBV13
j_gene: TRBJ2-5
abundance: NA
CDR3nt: TGTGCCAGCAGCTTAGGCCTAGGGGGCTTAGAGACCCAGTACTTC
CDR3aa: CASSLGLGGLETQYF

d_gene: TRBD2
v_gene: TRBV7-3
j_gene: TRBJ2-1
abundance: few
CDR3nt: TGTGCCAGCAGCTCGGGACTAGCGGGAGTTGAGCAGTTCTTC
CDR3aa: CASSSGLAGVEQFF

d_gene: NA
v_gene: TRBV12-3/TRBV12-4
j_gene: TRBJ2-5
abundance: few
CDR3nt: TGTGCCAGCAGTAGACGGCTCCAACCAGAGACCCAGTACTTC
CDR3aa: CASSRRLQPETQYF

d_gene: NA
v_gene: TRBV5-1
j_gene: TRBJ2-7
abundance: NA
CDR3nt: TGCGCCAGCAGCCGTACTACGGGACCAGCTTCCTACGAGCAGTACTTC
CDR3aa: CASSRTTGPASYEQYF

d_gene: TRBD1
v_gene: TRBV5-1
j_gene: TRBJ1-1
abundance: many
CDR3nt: TGCGCCAGCAGCCTGACAGGGACCTTTTTGAACACTGAAGCTTTCTTT
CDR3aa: CASSLTGTFLNTEAFF

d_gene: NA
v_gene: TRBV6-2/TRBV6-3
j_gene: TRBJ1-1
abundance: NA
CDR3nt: TGTGCCAGCAGTTACTTACAGGGACCCAACACTGAAGCTTTCTTT
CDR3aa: CASSYLQGPNTEAFF

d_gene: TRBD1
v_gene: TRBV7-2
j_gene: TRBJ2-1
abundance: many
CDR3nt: TGTGCCAGCAGCTCCCGGGACAGGGGTACGCATGAGCAGTTCTTC
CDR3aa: CASSSRDRGTHEQFF

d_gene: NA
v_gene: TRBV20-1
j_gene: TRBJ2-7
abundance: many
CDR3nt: TGCAGTGCCCGTAGTCCGGAACACTACGAGCAGTACTTC
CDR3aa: CSARSPEHYEQYF

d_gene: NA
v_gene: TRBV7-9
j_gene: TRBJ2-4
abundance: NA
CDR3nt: TGTGCCAGCAGCTTAGCGGAACGTCATCAGTACTTC
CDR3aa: CASSLAERHQYF

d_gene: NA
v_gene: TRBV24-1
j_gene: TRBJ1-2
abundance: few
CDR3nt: TGTGCCACCTCCCAGAGGGGCTATGGCTACACCTTC
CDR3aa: CATSQRGYGYTF

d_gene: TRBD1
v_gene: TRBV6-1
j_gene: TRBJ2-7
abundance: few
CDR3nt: TGTGCCAGCAGTCAACGACTCTCCGGGACAGTCTCGCACGAGCAGTACTTC
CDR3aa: CASSQRLSGTVSHEQYF

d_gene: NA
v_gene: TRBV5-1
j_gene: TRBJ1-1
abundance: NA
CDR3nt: TGTGCCAGCAGCCAATCCCCGAACACTGAAGCTTTCTTT
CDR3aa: CASSQSPNTEAFF

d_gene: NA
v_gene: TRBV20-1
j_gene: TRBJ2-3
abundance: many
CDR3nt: TGCAGTGCTAGAGATGGCACACCCACAGATACGCAGTATTTT
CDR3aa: CSARDGTPTDTQYF

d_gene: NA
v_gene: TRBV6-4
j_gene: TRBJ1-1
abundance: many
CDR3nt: TGTGCCAGCAGCCAAGATGGGTGGGCTGAAGCTTTCTTT
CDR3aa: CASSQDGWAEAFF

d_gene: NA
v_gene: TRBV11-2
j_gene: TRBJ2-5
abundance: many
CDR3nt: TGTGCCAGCAGCCCGACCCGACCAGCGGACCAAGAGACCCAGTACTTC
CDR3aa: CASSPTRPADQETQYF

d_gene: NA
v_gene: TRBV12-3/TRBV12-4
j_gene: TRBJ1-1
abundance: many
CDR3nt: TGTGCCAGCAGTTTCGCCATTGAAGCTTTCTTT
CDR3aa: CASSFAIEAFF

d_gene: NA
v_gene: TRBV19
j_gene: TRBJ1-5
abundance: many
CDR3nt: TGTGCCAGTAGTTATAACGGGGGGGGCAATCAGCCCCAGCATTTT
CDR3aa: CASSYNGGGNQPQHF

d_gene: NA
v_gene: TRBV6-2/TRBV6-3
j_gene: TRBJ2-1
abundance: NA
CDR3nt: TGTGCCAGCAGCCCGTGGGCAAGTGAGCAGTTCTTC
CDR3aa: CASSPWASEQFF

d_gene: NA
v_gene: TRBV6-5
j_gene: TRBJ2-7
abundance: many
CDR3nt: TGTGCCAGCAAAACACCCCCAGGGGTCGAGCAGTACTTC
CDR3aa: CASKTPPGVEQYF

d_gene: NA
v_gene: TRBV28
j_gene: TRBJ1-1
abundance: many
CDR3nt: TGTGCCAGCAGCCGGGACGGATATACTGAAGCTTTCTTT
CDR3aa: CASSRDGYTEAFF

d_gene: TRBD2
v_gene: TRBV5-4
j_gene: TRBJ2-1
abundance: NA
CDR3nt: TGTGCCAGCGGCTCCCCTACTAGCGACTCCTACAATGAGCAGTTCTTC
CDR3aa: CASGSPTSDSYNEQFF

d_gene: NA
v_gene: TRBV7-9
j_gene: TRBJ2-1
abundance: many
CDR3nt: TGTGCCAGCAGCTCGAGACTAGATTCGTGGAATGAGCAGTTCTTC
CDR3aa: CASSSRLDSWNEQFF

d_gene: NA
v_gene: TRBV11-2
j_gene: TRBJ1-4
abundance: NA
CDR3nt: TGTGCCAGCAGCTTAGCCCAGGGTCGAGGAATGCGACTGTTTTTT
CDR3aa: CASSLAQGRGMRLFF

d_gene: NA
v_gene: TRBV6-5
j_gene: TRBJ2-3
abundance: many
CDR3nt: TGTGCCAGCAGTTACACCAACACAGATACGCAGTATTTT
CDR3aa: CASSYTNTDTQYF

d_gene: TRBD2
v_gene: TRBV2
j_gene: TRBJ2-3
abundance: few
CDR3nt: TGTGCCAGCAGTGAGCGTAGGACTAGCGGAAACACAGATACGCAGTATTTT
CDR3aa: CASSERRTSGNTDTQYF

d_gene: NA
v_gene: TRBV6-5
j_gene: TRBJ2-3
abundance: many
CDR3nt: TGTGCCAGCAGTTCCTCAGGACGCACGCAGTATTTT
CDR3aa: CASSSSGRTQYF

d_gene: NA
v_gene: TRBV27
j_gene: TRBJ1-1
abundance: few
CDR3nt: TGTGCCAGCCTAGGACCGAACACTGAAGCTTTCTTT
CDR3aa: CASLGPNTEAFF

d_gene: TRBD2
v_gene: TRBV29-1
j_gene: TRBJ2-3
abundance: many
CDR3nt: TGCAGCGTTGAAGGCTCCGCGGGAGGAAGCCCCACAGATACGCAGTATTTT
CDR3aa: CSVEGSAGGSPTDTQYF